These 27 T cell receptor beta chains were all obtained from the same sample, sequenced in a study of OX40 agonist ivuxolimab in advanced cancers. Data came from immunoSEQ multiplex PCR; TCRdb stores just in-frame clones and leaves some out. The sample consists of roughly 71,000 clones, 91% of them appearing once. The source was CD4+ or CD8+ T cells sorted from blood, collected in a trial of the OX40 agonist ivuxolimab. These receptor sequences come from an adult with an advanced solid tumor such as melanoma, head and neck, liver or kidney cancer.

V usage is TRBV9 and J usage is TRBJ2-3, with D tentatively TRBD1 (5 bases). CDR3 size: 16 residues. Germline loops: CDR1 SGDLS, CDR2 YYNGEE. V was trimmed by 0 bases and J by 5 bases, leaving 16 bases between them. The DNA of the CDR3 is TGTGCCAGCAGCGTAGCTTTCCAGCTCCAGGGAGATACGCAGTATTTT. Translation: CASSVAFQLQGDTQYF.

The chain couples TRBV19 to TRBJ1-5, with D hard to call. The CDR3 covers 15 residues. Germline-derived CDR1 and CDR2 are LNHDA and SQIVND (reference sequence). Trimming removed 6 bases at V and 0 bases at J, with 12 bases between. The CDR3: CASSQTEGSNQPQHF. DNA of the CDR3: TGTGCCAGTAGCCAGACGGAAGGTAGCAATCAGCCCCAGCATTTT.

The V gene is TRBV9, the J gene TRBJ1-1, with 11 nucleotides matching TRBD1. CDR1 is SGDLS and CDR2 is YYNGEE in the germline V gene. The CDR3 is 16 residues long. V trimming: 0 bases; J trimming: 3 bases; junction bases outside the gene matches: 4. CDR3: CASSVGDRGAYTEAFF. The CDR3 DNA reads TGTGCCAGCAGCGTAGGGGACAGGGGGGCCTACACTGAAGCTTTCTTT.

J is TRBJ1-1 and V is TRBV7-6; D remains ambiguous. The ends were cut back, 5 bases at V and 1 base at J, with 11 bases in the middle. The CDR3 is 14 amino acids. Germline assignment: CDR1 SGHVS and CDR2 FNYEAQ. The CDR3 DNA follows: TGTGCCAGCAGCCCCGGCGGTGAGAACACTGAAGCTTTCTTT. Amino acids: CASSPGGENTEAFF. The complete variable domain, with remaining parts taken from reference TRBV7-6 and TRBJ1-1, reads GAGVSQSPRYKVTKRGQDVALRCDPISGHVSLYWYRQALGQGPEFLTYFNYEAQQDKSGLPNDRFSAERPEGSISTLTIQRTEQRDSAMYRCASSPGGENTEAFFGQGTRLTVV.

The gene calls are TRBV13 and TRBJ2-1, with a possible D match to TRBD2 (6 bases). With 5 bases removed from V and 1 base from J, the gap between germline ends came to 12 bases. This CDR3 has 15 amino acids. In germline, CDR1 is PRHDT, CDR2 FYEKMQ (reference sequence). As DNA, the CDR3 is TGTGCCAGCAGCATTCCAGGAGGGTCCTACAATGAGCAGTTCTTC. Its translation is CASSIPGGSYNEQFF.

The chain carries TRBV7-3 and TRBJ2-3; perhaps TRBD1 as D (5 bases). Germline lookup yields CDR1 SGHTA and CDR2 FQGTGA. Trimming pared 6 bases from V and 5 bases from J, leaving 9 bases between. The length of the CDR3 is 12 residues. Here the CDR3 reads CASSTGGDTQYF. In DNA, the CDR3 is TGTGCCAGCAGTACAGGCGGAGATACGCAGTATTTT. Full variable domain (outside the CDR3, taken from reference TRBV7-3 and TRBJ2-3): GAGVSQTPSNKVTEKGKYVELRCDPISGHTALYWYRQSLGQGPEFLIYFQGTGAADDSGLPNDRFFAVRPEGSVSTLKIQRTERGDSAVYLCASSTGGDTQYFGPGTRLTVL.

This clone was seen more than once but under ten times. V gene TRBV18 combines with J gene TRBJ2-1; 7 bases fit TRBD1. The CDR3 runs 14 residues. From germline, CDR1 is KGHSH and CDR2 LQKENI. Trimming took 3 bases from V and 8 from J; bases not matched to a gene: 7. CDR3 in DNA: TGTGCCAGCTCACCCCGGGACAGTATCGATGAGCAGTTCTTC. Protein product: CASSPRDSIDEQFF. Looking up the rest from reference TRBV18 and TRBJ2-1 gives the full variable domain: NAGVMQNPRHLVRRRGQEARLRCSPMKGHSHVYWYRQLPEEGLKFMVYLQKENIIDESGMPKERFSAEFPKEGPSILRIQQVVRGDSAAYFCASSPRDSIDEQFFGPGTRLTVL.

The chain employs TRBV7-9 and TRBJ2-3; maybe TRBD2 (6 bases). The CDR3 has 18 amino acids. V dropped 1 base and J dropped 1 base, with 18 bases sitting between them. The germline V gene has CDR1 SEHNR and CDR2 FQNEAQ (reference sequence). CDR3 protein: CASSLGGRVASGTDTQYF. The CDR3, as DNA: TGTGCCAGCAGCTTAGGCGGCAGGGTGGCTAGCGGCACAGATACGCAGTATTTT.

The CDR3 spells CASSETLATEAFF. CDR3 DNA sequence: TGTGCCAGCAGTGAAACCTTGGCCACTGAAGCTTTCTTT. V usage is TRBV2 and J usage is TRBJ1-1; unclear D gene. V was pared by 2 bases and J by 4 bases, with 8 bases between. The CDR3 extends over 13 amino acids. Germline CDR1 SNHLY, CDR2 FYNNEI.

The rearrangement joins TRBV27 to TRBJ2-3; 7 bases agree with TRBD2. This CDR3 spans 13 amino acids. The junction had 2 bases not matched to a gene; V was cut back by 6 bases and J by 2 bases. Germline V CDR1 and CDR2: MNHEY, SMNVEV (reference sequence). The CDR3 DNA reads as TGTGCCAGCAGGGGGGGGACCACAGATACGCAGTATTTT. Translation gives CASRGGTTDTQYF.

The table lists this clone with a count of one. This chain links TRBV10-3 with TRBJ2-3; D is unclear. The CDR3 has 16 amino acids. Trimming left V 3 bases short and J 6 bases short, with 19 bases between. Germline loops: CDR1 ENHRY, CDR2 SYGVKD. The DNA of the CDR3 is TGTGCCATCAGTGAATTAAGAACCAGACCACAGGATACGCAGTATTTT. Its translation: CAISELRTRPQDTQYF.

This clone showed up just a few times. The chain has TRBV28 and TRBJ1-6; weak D call: TRBD1 (5 bases). Deletions cut 6 bases from V and 2 bases from J, with 8 bases between. Per germline, CDR1 MDHEN and CDR2 SYDVKM. This CDR3 has 14 residues. CDR3 protein: CASRQGTYNSPLHF. The CDR3 DNA reads as TGTGCCAGCAGGCAGGGTACCTATAATTCACCCCTCCACTTT.

The V call is TRBV15, the J call TRBJ2-3; 11 bases fit TRBD2. V gave up 4 bases and J gave up 2 bases; unmatched junction bases: 2. CDR1 and CDR2 from the germline V gene are LNHNV and YYDKDF (reference sequence). CDR3 length equals 15 residues. CDR3 loop: CATSKGLADTDTQYF. As DNA, the CDR3 is TGTGCCACCAGCAAGGGACTAGCGGACACAGATACGCAGTATTTT.

This clone was seen a handful of times. The genes are TRBV2 and TRBJ1-3; D uncertain. The CDR3 contains 10 residues. Germline CDR1 and CDR2: SNHLY and FYNNEI. V shed 7 bases and J shed 8 bases, with 6 bases lying between them. The CDR3 DNA follows: TGTGCCAGCACGGGCTACACCATATATTTT. As protein: CASTGYTIYF.

The genes are TRBV19 and TRBJ2-7, with D perhaps assigned TRBD1 or TRBD2 (5 bases each). Trimming took 4 bases from V and 5 from J, leaving 12 bases between them. CDR1 LNHDA and CDR2 SQIVND come from the germline V gene (reference sequence). CDR3 length equals 13 residues. CDR3 protein: CASSRGLVNEQYF. The CDR3 DNA follows: TGTGCCAGTAGTAGGGGGTTAGTTAACGAGCAGTACTTC.

Remarks on this clone: The same CDR3 is also encoded by other DNA sequences in this sample. The chain couples TRBV7-3 to TRBJ2-2; 8 positions match TRBD2. The CDR3 consists of 15 residues. The V gene's germline CDR1 is SGHTA and CDR2 FQGTGA. With V trimmed by 4 bases and J by 5 bases, 6 bases remained unmatched. In DNA, the CDR3 is TGTGCCAGCAGCTCCGGGACTAGTGGGACCGGGGAGCTGTTTTTT. Encoded protein: CASSSGTSGTGELFF.

The chain carries TRBV11-1 and TRBJ2-6; 7 bases align to TRBD1. CDR1 is SGHAT and CDR2 is FQDESV in the germline V gene (reference sequence). This CDR3 spans 15 amino acids. Germline trimming cut 5 bases from V and 2 bases from J; bases unmatched to any gene: 3. As DNA, the CDR3 is TGTGCCAGCAGCCCGACAGGGACTGGGGCCAACGTCCTGACTTTC. Translating it yields CASSPTGTGANVLTF.

This sequence joins TRBV28 and TRBJ1-5, with D possibly matching TRBD1 (6 bases). CDR3 size: 14 residues. The V and J ends lost 11 bases and 4 bases respectively, with 18 bases between them. CDR1 MDHEN and CDR2 SYDVKM come from the germline V gene. In nucleotides, the CDR3 is TGTGCCTCCTCATTGCAGGGGAATAATCAGCCCCAGCATTTT. This codes for CASSLQGNNQPQHF.

This chain uses TRBV7-9 with TRBJ2-7; 10 nucleotides agree with TRBD2. The CDR3 covers 13 residues. J was trimmed by 5 bases and V by 5 bases; bases with no gene match: 3. Germline CDR1 is SEHNR and CDR2 is FQNEAQ (reference sequence). CDR3 in DNA: TGTGCCAGCAGCCCTAGCGGGAGCCACGAGCAGTACTTC. Residues: CASSPSGSHEQYF.

V gene TRBV30 combines with J gene TRBJ2-1, with TRBD1 matching 10 bases. The V gene end was trimmed by 5 bases and the J gene end by 5 bases; junction bases not matched to a gene: 6. Germline CDR1 and CDR2: GTSNPN and SVGIG (reference sequence). The CDR3 has 14 amino acids. The CDR3 sequence: CAWDSGTGDNEQFF. For the CDR3, the DNA is TGTGCCTGGGATTCCGGGACAGGGGACAATGAGCAGTTCTTC.

CDR3 nucleotides: TGTGCCAGCAGTGACACAGATACGCAGTATTTT. It is translated as CASSDTDTQYF. The gene calls are TRBV5-6 and TRBJ2-3, with D hard to call. CDR3 length equals 11 residues. Trimming cost V 5 bases and J 2 bases, with 3 bases left between them. In germline, CDR1 is SGHDT, CDR2 YYEEEE.

The chain links TRBV5-8 to TRBJ2-7, with TRBD2 identical over 9 bases. This CDR3 contains 15 residues. J lost 4 bases, V lost 0 bases, and 5 bases had no gene match. Germline CDR1 is SGHTS and CDR2 is YDEGEE. The CDR3, as DNA: TGTGCCAGCAGCTTGGGACTAGCGGATAATTACGAGCAGTACTTC. This sequence encodes CASSLGLADNYEQYF.

This sequence joins TRBV11-2 and TRBJ2-7; D is undetermined. Germline CDR1 SGHAT, CDR2 FQNNGV. The CDR3 is 15 amino acids. V was clipped by 1 base and J by 4 bases, with 14 bases between them. CDR3 region: CASSLGIASSYEQYF. DNA of the CDR3: TGTGCCAGCAGCTTAGGAATAGCATCTTCATACGAGCAGTACTTC.

V is TRBV7-8 and J is TRBJ2-3; 10 bases align to TRBD2. Germline V gives CDR1 SGHVS, CDR2 FQNEAQ. The CDR3 is 16 amino acids. V shed 5 bases, J shed 3 bases, and the junction held 8 bases outside the gene matches. CDR3 nucleotide sequence: TGTGCCAGCAGCGCGTTTTTAGCGGGAGGAACAGATACGCAGTATTTT. This codes for CASSAFLAGGTDTQYF.

This chain connects TRBV6-6 to TRBJ2-1, with 11 nucleotides matching TRBD2. The CDR3 totals 15 residues. Germline CDR1 and CDR2: MNHNY and SVGAGI (reference sequence). Germline trimming cut 5 bases from V and 3 bases from J; bases unmatched to any gene: 3. The chain's CDR3 is CASSNSGRVYNEQFF. As DNA, the CDR3 is TGTGCCAGCAGTAATAGCGGGAGGGTCTACAATGAGCAGTTCTTC.

This clone occurred a few times. The chain has TRBV7-8 and TRBJ2-1; D remains unclear. Germline CDR1 is SGHVS and CDR2 is FQNEAQ. Trimming left V 3 bases short and J 7 bases short, with 10 bases between. The CDR3 has 13 amino acids. CDR3 protein: CASSFGVGNEQFF. CDR3 DNA: TGTGCCAGCAGCTTTGGGGTCGGTAATGAGCAGTTCTTC. The full variable domain, in which reference TRBV7-8 and TRBJ2-1 provide the parts outside the CDR3, is GAGVSQSPRYKVAKRGQDVALRCDPISGHVSLFWYQQALGQGPEFLTYFQNEAQLDKSGLPSDRFFAERPEGSVSTLKIQRTQQEDSAVYLCASSFGVGNEQFFGPGTRLTVL.

The table lists this clone with a count of one. The chain recombines TRBV7-6 with TRBJ1-2; the D is unclear. The length of the CDR3 is 12 residues. Germline-derived CDR1 and CDR2 are SGHVS and FNYEAQ. Trimming pared 11 bases from V and 4 bases from J, leaving 14 bases between. As DNA, the CDR3 is TGTGCCCCCGGAGTGACCAGCTATGGCTACACCTTC. Encoded protein: CAPGVTSYGYTF.